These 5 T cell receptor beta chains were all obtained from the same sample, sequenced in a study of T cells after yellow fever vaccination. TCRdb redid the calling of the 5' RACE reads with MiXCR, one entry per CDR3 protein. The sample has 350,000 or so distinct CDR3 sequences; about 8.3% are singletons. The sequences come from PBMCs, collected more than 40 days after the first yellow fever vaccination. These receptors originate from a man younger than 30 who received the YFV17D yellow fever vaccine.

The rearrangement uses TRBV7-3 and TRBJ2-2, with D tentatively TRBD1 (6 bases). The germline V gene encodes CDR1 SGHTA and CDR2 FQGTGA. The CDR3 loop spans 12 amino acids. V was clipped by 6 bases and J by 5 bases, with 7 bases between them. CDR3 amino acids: CASRRGTGELFF. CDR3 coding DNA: TGTGCCAGCAGGAGGGGGACCGGGGAGCTGTTTTTT.

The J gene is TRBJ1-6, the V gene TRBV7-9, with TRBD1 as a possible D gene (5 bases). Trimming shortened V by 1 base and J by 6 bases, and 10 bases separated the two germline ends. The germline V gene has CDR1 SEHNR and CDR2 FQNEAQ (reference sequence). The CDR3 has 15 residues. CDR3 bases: TGTGCCAGCAGCTTAGGGCAGGGAGTTAATTCACCCCTCCACTTT. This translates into CASSLGQGVNSPLHF.

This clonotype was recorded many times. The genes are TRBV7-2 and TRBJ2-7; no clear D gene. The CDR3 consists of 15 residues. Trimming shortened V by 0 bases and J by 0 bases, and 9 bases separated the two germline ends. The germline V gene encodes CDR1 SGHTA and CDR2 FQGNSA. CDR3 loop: CASSLARSYSYEQYF. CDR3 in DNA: TGTGCCAGCAGCTTAGCGCGTAGCTACTCCTACGAGCAGTACTTC.

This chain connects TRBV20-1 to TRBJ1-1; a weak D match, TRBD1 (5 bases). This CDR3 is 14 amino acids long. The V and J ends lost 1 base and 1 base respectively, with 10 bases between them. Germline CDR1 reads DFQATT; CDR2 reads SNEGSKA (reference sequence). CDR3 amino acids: CSARAEGPNTEAFF. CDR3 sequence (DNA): TGCAGTGCTAGAGCGGAGGGGCCGAACACTGAAGCTTTCTTT.

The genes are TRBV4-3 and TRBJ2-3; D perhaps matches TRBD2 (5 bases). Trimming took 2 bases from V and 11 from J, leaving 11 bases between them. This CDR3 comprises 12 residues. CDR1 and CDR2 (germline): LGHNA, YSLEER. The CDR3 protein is CASSQRRSEQYF. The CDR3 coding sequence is TGCGCCAGCAGCCAAAGGAGGAGTGAGCAGTATTTT.